This entry is about one TCR beta chain. Its specificity is not known. The sample is drawn from a study of T cell repertoires in cytomegalovirus infection. Broader study findings: Within the response measured ex vivo, HLA-C-restricted CMV-specific TCR beta clonotypes were dominant.

The V and J ends lost 6 bases and 2 bases respectively, with 10 bases between them. This CDR3 has 13 residues. CDR1 and CDR2 from the germline V gene are MNHEY and SVGEGT. TCRdb reanalysed the reads using MiXCR and keeps one entry per CDR3 protein. The table records roughly 68,000 distinct CDR3 sequences, roughly 20% of them present only once. Sequencing was carried out using PBMCs, sequenced either directly or after in vitro stimulation (not recorded which). The gene calls are TRBV6-2 or TRBV6-3 and TRBJ1-2; D is unresolved. The sequence was obtained from a human donor in good health (CMV status not recorded). Some clones in this sample may be carry-over from other donors' samples. The CDR3 nucleotides read TGTGCCAGCAGAACCGACGGCAACTATGGCTACACCTTC. Protein sequence: CASRTDGNYGYTF.